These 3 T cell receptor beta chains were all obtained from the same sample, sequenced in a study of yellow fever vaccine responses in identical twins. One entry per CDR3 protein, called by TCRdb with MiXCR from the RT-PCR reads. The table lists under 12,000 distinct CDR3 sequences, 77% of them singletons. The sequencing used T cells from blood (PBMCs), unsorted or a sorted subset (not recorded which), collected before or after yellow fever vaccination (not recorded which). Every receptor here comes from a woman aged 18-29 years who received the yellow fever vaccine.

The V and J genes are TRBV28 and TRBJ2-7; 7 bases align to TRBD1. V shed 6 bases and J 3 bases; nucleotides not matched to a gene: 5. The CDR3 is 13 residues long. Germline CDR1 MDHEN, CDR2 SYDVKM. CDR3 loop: CASRNRDSYEQYF. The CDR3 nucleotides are TGTGCCAGCAGGAACCGGGACAGCTACGAGCAGTACTTC.

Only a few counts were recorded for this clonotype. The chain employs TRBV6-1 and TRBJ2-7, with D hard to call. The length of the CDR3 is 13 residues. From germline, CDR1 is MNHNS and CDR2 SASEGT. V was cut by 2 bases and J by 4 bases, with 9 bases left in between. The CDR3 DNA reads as TGTGCCAGCAGTGAATTGCAGTTTTACGAGCAGTACTTC. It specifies CASSELQFYEQYF.

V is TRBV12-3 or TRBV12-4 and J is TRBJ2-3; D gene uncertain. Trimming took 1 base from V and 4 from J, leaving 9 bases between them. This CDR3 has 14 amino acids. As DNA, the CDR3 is TGTGCCAGCAGTTTAGGACGCGACGCAGATACGCAGTATTTT. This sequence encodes CASSLGRDADTQYF.